One and the same sample provided the 5 T cell receptor beta chains below, sequenced in a study of CD8+ T cells in alopecia areata. Extraction of RNA preceded its reverse transcription into cDNA, which served as the sequencing template. The table came from immunoSEQ multiplex PCR; TCRdb's copy has only in-frame clones and leaves some out. The profile shows approximately 63,000 clones, 50% to 75% of them singletons. The sequencing here drew on CD8+ T cells sorted from blood, taken at week 0. The origin of the receptors is a human donor with alopecia areata.

The CDR3 nucleotides read TGTGCCAGCAGCACCGGCCTAGCGGCTCTCCCCTACGAGCAGTACTTC. Its protein product is CASSTGLAALPYEQYF. The rearrangement uses TRBV7-9 and TRBJ2-7, with 7 bases identical to TRBD2. The CDR3 is 16 amino acids. V was clipped by 5 bases and J by 2 bases; unmatched bases: 12. Germline lookup yields CDR1 SEHNR and CDR2 FQNEAQ (reference sequence).

The chain joins TRBV7-3 to TRBJ2-1; the D is unclear. The ends were cut back, 2 bases at V and 9 bases at J, with 11 bases in the middle. In germline, CDR1 is SGHTA, CDR2 FQGTGA. The CDR3 totals 13 residues. CDR3 loop: CASSLESSSEQFF. The CDR3, as DNA: TGTGCCAGCAGCTTAGAGTCAAGCAGTGAGCAGTTCTTC.

The genes are TRBV5-1 and TRBJ1-1; 7 nucleotides line up with TRBD1. Trimming cost V 4 bases and J 0 bases; bases outside gene matches: 6. In germline, CDR1 is SGHRS, CDR2 YFSETQ. The CDR3 has 15 amino acids. CDR3 nucleotides: TGCGCCAGCAGCCCGGACAGGTACATGAACACTGAAGCTTTCTTT. This translates into CASSPDRYMNTEAFF.

The CDR3 coding sequence is TGTGCCAGCAGTTTACTTGCGGAGCTCACAGATACGCAGTATTTT. It is translated as CASSLLAELTDTQYF. This chain uses TRBV28 with TRBJ2-3; D is uncertain. Germline V CDR1 and CDR2: MDHEN, SYDVKM. Trimming removed 2 bases at V and 2 bases at J, with 11 bases between. This CDR3 is built from 15 residues.

V and J are TRBV29-1 and TRBJ2-1; D is uncertain. The CDR3 covers 14 residues. V lost 3 bases, J lost 5 bases, and 14 bases lay in between. Germline CDR1 and CDR2: SQVTM and ANQGSEA. CDR3 bases: TGCAGCGTTGACCGTGGTAGCCTTAACAATGAGCAGTTCTTC. This encodes CSVDRGSLNNEQFF.